This is a list of T cell receptor beta chains from one sample in a study of blood T cell repertoires in COVID-19. Data came from immunoSEQ multiplex PCR; TCRdb stores just in-frame clones and leaves some out. The repertoire consists of fewer than 200,000 clones, with roughly 84% occurring once and the leading ten covering approximately 18%. Sequenced input: PBMCs or T cells enriched from blood (not recorded which). The origin of the receptors is a man between 60 and 75 years old who had recovered from COVID-19. The CDR3 runs from the conserved cysteine through the conserved F or W. D genes are given only for firm matches. Clone size is stated in some rows and not others, as once, few, many or a class when expanded.

>TRBJ1-6|TRBV7-6|.|TRBD1
CASSQDRANSPLHF
TGTGCCAGCAGCCAGGACAGGGCCAATTCACCCCTCCACTTT
>TRBJ2-5|TRBV19|once|.
CASSKAETQYF
TGTGCCAGTAGTAAAGCAGAGACCCAGTACTTC
>TRBJ2-7|TRBV11-2|.|TRBD2
CASSPKTSGGAFYEQYF
TGTGCCAGCAGCCCCAAAACTAGCGGGGGGGCTTTTTACGAGCAGTACTTC
>TRBJ1-3|TRBV28|once|TRBD1
CASGTTGGMDTIYF
TGTGCCAGCGGCACTACAGGGGGCATGGACACCATATATTTT
>TRBJ2-1|TRBV28|.|.
CASSLYTSSYNEQFF
TGTGCCAGCAGTTTATACACAAGCTCCTACAATGAGCAGTTCTTC
>TRBJ1-1|TRBV6-5|.|.
CASKETVGTEAFF
TGTGCCAGCAAAGAAACAGTAGGTACTGAAGCTTTCTTT
>TRBJ1-1|TRBV20-1|.|.
CSASVRRDTEAFF
TGCAGTGCTAGTGTTAGGCGGGACACTGAAGCTTTCTTT
>TRBJ2-1|TRBV18|.|.
CASSPPGGQTYNEQFF
TGTGCCAGCTCACCCCCCGGGGGACAGACCTACAATGAGCAGTTCTTC
>TRBJ1-1|TRBV10-3|.|TRBD1
CAIRRDRGEAEAFF
TGTGCCATCAGGCGGGACAGGGGTGAAGCTGAAGCTTTCTTT
>TRBJ1-1|TRBV6-5|once|.
CATSTGGMNTEAFF
TGTGCCACCTCAACCGGGGGGATGAACACTGAAGCTTTCTTT
>TRBJ2-3|TRBV5-1|.|.
CASSLGLYGTDTQYF
TGCGCCAGCAGCTTGGGGCTTTATGGCACAGATACGCAGTATTTT
>TRBJ2-5|TRBV23-1|.|.
CASSQSGNVSGQETQYF
TGCGCCAGCAGTCAATCCGGGAACGTGAGCGGACAAGAGACCCAGTACTTC
>TRBJ1-6|TRBV28|.|TRBD1
CAIPLTRTGGSNSPLHF
TGTGCCATCCCATTAACTCGGACAGGGGGTTCTAATTCACCCCTCCACTTT
>TRBJ2-1|TRBV6-5|.|TRBD1
CASSSGTGSYNEQFF
TGTGCCAGCAGTTCCGGGACAGGCTCCTACAATGAGCAGTTCTTC
>TRBJ2-7|TRBV5-1|few|.
CASSPDKAYEQYF
TGCGCCAGCAGCCCGGACAAGGCCTACGAGCAGTACTTC
>TRBJ2-3|TRBV19|.|TRBD1
CASSGGQASDTQYF
TGTGCCAGTAGTGGAGGACAGGCCTCAGATACGCAGTATTTT
>TRBJ2-3|TRBV6-4|.|TRBD2
CASSEAGGGADTQYF
TGTGCCAGCAGTGAAGCGGGAGGCGGCGCAGATACGCAGTATTTT
>TRBJ1-6|TRBV28|.|TRBD1
CASSLPGQGTSPLHF
TGTGCCAGCAGTTTACCGGGACAGGGGACTTCACCCCTCCACTTT
>TRBJ2-1|TRBV18|.|.
CASSPFGNEQFF
TGTGCCAGCTCACCATTCGGCAATGAGCAGTTCTTC
>TRBJ2-2|TRBV14|.|.
CASSRQTPNTGELFF
TGTGCCAGCAGCAGGCAGACTCCTAACACCGGGGAGCTGTTTTTT
>TRBJ2-7|TRBV6-5|.|.
CASSSQEAGDYEQYF
TGTGCCAGCAGTTCCCAGGAGGCCGGGGACTACGAGCAGTACTTC
>TRBJ2-2|TRBV7-3|.|.
CASSASGPGELFF
TGTGCCAGCAGCGCAAGCGGGCCAGGGGAGCTGTTTTTT
>TRBJ2-5|TRBV5-1|.|TRBD2
CASSFSGINQETQYF
TGCGCCAGCAGCTTTAGCGGGATAAACCAAGAGACCCAGTACTTC
>TRBJ2-2|TRBV5-4|.|.
CASSLSPAVPGELFF
TGTGCCAGCAGCCTCTCCCCTGCAGTTCCCGGGGAGCTGTTTTTT
>TRBJ2-3|TRBV9|.|TRBD2
CASSVASWGGRTDTQYF
TGTGCCAGCAGCGTAGCTTCTTGGGGCGGGAGAACAGATACGCAGTATTTT
>TRBJ2-2|TRBV5-1|.|.
CASSLERVGSGELFF
TGCGCCAGCAGCTTGGAGAGGGTCGGGTCCGGGGAGCTGTTTTTT
>TRBJ2-7|TRBV5-1|.|TRBD2
CASSLEGTSGGTYEQYF
TGCGCCAGCAGCTTGGAGGGGACTAGCGGGGGCACCTACGAGCAGTACTTC
>TRBJ2-3|TRBV28|.|.
CASSSSPGRTDTQYF
TGTGCCAGCAGTTCAAGTCCAGGCCGCACAGATACGCAGTATTTT
>TRBJ1-1|TRBV19|.|TRBD1
CASSVNRGRNTEAFF
TGTGCCAGTAGTGTTAACAGGGGCCGGAACACTGAAGCTTTCTTT
>TRBJ1-1|TRBV15|.|.
CATSRGSRRVPEAFF
TGTGCCACCAGCAGAGGTTCCAGGCGAGTCCCTGAAGCTTTCTTT
>TRBJ2-2|TRBV30|.|.
CAWSMVWPNTGELFF
TGTGCCTGGAGCATGGTATGGCCGAACACCGGGGAGCTGTTTTTT
>TRBJ2-1|TRBV3-1/TRBV3-2|.|TRBD1
CASSHGTDPYNEQFF
TGTGCCAGCAGCCACGGGACAGACCCCTACAATGAGCAGTTCTTC
>TRBJ1-6|TRBV6-5|few|.
CASHRGGANSPLHF
TGTGCCAGCCATAGGGGTGGGGCGAATTCACCCCTCCACTTT
>TRBJ1-5|TRBV19|.|TRBD1
CASSIGGVRTGGQPQHF
TGTGCCAGTAGTATAGGAGGAGTGAGGACAGGGGGTCAGCCCCAGCATTTT
>TRBJ1-6|TRBV30|.|.
CAWRWRGRNNSPLHF
TGTGCCTGGAGGTGGAGGGGAAGAAATAATTCACCCCTCCACTTT